The 5 T cell receptor beta chains presented below share a single source sample, sequenced in a study of molecular identifiers for immune sequencing clone quantification. TCRdb processed the PCR reads anew with MiXCR; each CDR3 protein has one entry. The sample lists some 100,000 distinct CDR3 sequences; roughly 20% were seen once. The sequenced sample was naive CD8+ T cells from blood, with Jurkat cell RNA spiked in. Described subset: FACS-sorted CD8+CD4-CCR7+CD45RA+ naive T cells. Source of these receptors: a human donor in good health. Some libraries in this study had Jurkat cell RNA spiked in.

CDR3 region: CASSHTGGGGQPQHF. The CDR3 coding sequence is TGTGCCAGCAGCCACACAGGGGGCGGGGGCCAGCCCCAGCATTTT. J is TRBJ1-5 and V is TRBV3-1; TRBD1 matches 9 bases. V lost 3 bases, J lost 7 bases, and 7 bases stayed unmatched. Germline lookup yields CDR1 LGHDT and CDR2 YNNKEL (reference sequence). The CDR3 is 15 amino acids.

The sample holds many counts of this clonotype. V gene TRBV6-5 combines with J gene TRBJ2-3; 9 bases match TRBD2. This CDR3 comprises 19 residues. The junction had 15 bases not matched to a gene; V was cut back by 0 bases and J by 5 bases. Germline CDR1 reads MNHEY; CDR2 reads SVGAGI. As DNA, the CDR3 is TGTGCCAGCAGTTACTCGATGGGACTAGCAACGCTTGATGGAGATACGCAGTATTTT. It is translated as CASSYSMGLATLDGDTQYF.

This clonotype appeared many times. The chain carries TRBV7-9 and TRBJ1-1, with D possibly being TRBD1 (5 bases). V lost 2 bases and J lost 1, with 8 bases in between. Germline values: CDR1 SEHNR, CDR2 FQNEAQ (reference sequence). CDR3 length: 14 amino acids. CDR3 sequence reads: CASSLPRANTEAFF. CDR3 nucleotides: TGTGCCAGCAGCTTACCCAGGGCGAACACTGAAGCTTTCTTT.

There are many counts of this clonotype. The CDR3 sequence is CASSTSSRLTGELFF. CDR3 nucleotide sequence: TGCGCCAGCAGCACCTCTAGTAGGCTCACCGGGGAGCTGTTTTTT. J is TRBJ2-2 and V is TRBV4-3; no clear D gene. Trimming took off 5 bases at V and 4 bases at J, with 14 bases between the two ends. This CDR3 has 15 residues. Germline V gene sequence: CDR1 LGHNA, CDR2 YSLEER.

This clonotype was recorded a few times. The gene calls are TRBV2 and TRBJ2-7; possibly TRBD2 for D (5 bases). From germline, CDR1 is SNHLY and CDR2 FYNNEI. V dropped 6 bases and J dropped 0 bases, with 15 bases sitting between them. The CDR3 has 15 residues. CDR3 sequence (DNA): TGTGCCAGCAGGGCTGGTTGGGAGAGCTCCTACGAGCAGTACTTC. Translated: CASRAGWESSYEQYF.